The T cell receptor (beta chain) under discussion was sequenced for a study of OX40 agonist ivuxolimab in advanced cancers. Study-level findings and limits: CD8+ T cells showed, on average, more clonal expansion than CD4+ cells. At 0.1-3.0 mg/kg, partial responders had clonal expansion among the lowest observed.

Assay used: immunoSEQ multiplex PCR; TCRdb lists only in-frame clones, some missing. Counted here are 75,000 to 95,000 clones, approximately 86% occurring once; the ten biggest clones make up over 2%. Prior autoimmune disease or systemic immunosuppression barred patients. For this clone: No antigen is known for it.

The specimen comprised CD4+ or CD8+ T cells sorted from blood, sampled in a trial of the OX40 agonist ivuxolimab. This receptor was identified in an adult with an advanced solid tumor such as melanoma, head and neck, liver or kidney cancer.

The CDR3 loop reads CASSLGGPGRDGEKLFF. As DNA, the CDR3 is TGTGCCAGCAGCTTAGGTGGTCCCGGCAGGGATGGAGAAAAACTGTTTTTT. The rearrangement links TRBV7-2 to TRBJ1-4, with D maybe TRBD1 (5 bases). Per germline, CDR1 SGHTA and CDR2 FQGNSA. The CDR3 runs to 17 residues. Trimming removed 1 base at V and 8 bases at J, with 20 bases between.